The 9 T cell receptor beta chains below were found in one sample sequenced in a study of T cells in localized non-small cell lung cancer. The assay was immunoSEQ multiplex PCR, and TCRdb's table has in-frame clones only and misses some. The profile covers thousands of clones, with roughly 40% appearing a single time and approximately 10% taken by the ten largest. The specimen was lung tumor tissue, collected before any cancer treatment. Every receptor here comes from an older male donor with stage II squamous cell lung carcinoma.

The rearrangement links TRBV28 to TRBJ2-7, with unresolved D. CDR1 is MDHEN, CDR2 SYDVKM, per germline. The CDR3 has 13 amino acids. V dropped 6 bases and J dropped 4 bases, with 13 bases sitting between them. CDR3 in DNA: TGTGCCAGCAGGGTGGGTCCCCTTTACGAGCAGTACTTC. This gives the protein CASRVGPLYEQYF.

The gene calls are TRBV6-8 and TRBJ2-1; 7 bases fit TRBD2. V shed 4 bases, J shed 4 bases, and the junction held 13 bases outside the gene matches. Germline assignment: CDR1 MNHGY and CDR2 SAAAGT. The CDR3 runs 17 residues. CDR3 coding DNA: TGTGCCAGCAGTTTACTTGATGGGGGGGGGTATTACAATGAGCAGTTCTTC. Translation: CASSLLDGGGYYNEQFF.

The V gene is TRBV12-5, the J gene TRBJ2-5; D remains unclear. CDR1 is LGHNT, CDR2 FRNRAP, per germline. V lost 0 bases and J lost 4, with 12 bases in between. This CDR3 has 15 amino acids. CDR3 residues: CASGLVSATGETQYF. Here the CDR3 DNA reads TGTGCTAGTGGTTTGGTATCAGCCACTGGAGAGACCCAGTACTTC.

This clone was seen only a few times. This chain links TRBV7-1 with TRBJ2-7; 9 nucleotides line up with TRBD1. TRBV7-1 is labeled an ORF, and its function is uncertain. J was trimmed by 6 bases and V by 5 bases; bases with no gene match: 5. The CDR3 extends over 13 amino acids. The DNA of the CDR3 is TGTGCCAGCAGCCCCGGGACAGGGCGCGAGCAGTACTTC. Translated: CASSPGTGREQYF.

This clone is deemed medium-sized. This chain joins TRBV11-3 and TRBJ2-5; no clear D gene. The CDR3 covers 17 residues. In germline, CDR1 is SGHNT, CDR2 YENEEA. Trimming shortened V by 2 bases and J by 4 bases, and 20 bases separated the two germline ends. The CDR3 DNA is TGTGCCAGCAGCTTACGGCCGTTCTTTAGAATGCGAGAGACCCAGTACTTC. This encodes CASSLRPFFRMRETQYF.

This clone was observed a few times. This chain links TRBV11-3 with TRBJ2-3, with 16 nucleotides matching TRBD2. The CDR3 runs 18 residues. J was trimmed by 0 bases and V by 5 bases; bases with no gene match: 5. Germline V CDR1 and CDR2: SGHNT, YENEEA. CDR3: CASSPGLAGGRSTDTQYF. CDR3 coding DNA: TGTGCCAGCAGCCCGGGACTAGCGGGGGGGAGGAGCACAGATACGCAGTATTTT.

CDR3 protein: CASSLTGGPPPTGELFF. Written as DNA, the CDR3 is TGCGCCAGCAGCTTGACAGGGGGCCCCCCGCCCACCGGGGAGCTGTTTTTT. The genes are TRBV5-1 and TRBJ2-2; 9 nucleotides agree with TRBD1. This CDR3 is 17 amino acids long. Unmatched junction bases numbered 8, after V lost 1 base and J lost 4 bases. Looked up from germline, CDR1 is SGHRS and CDR2 is YFSETQ.

The rearrangement uses TRBV9 and TRBJ2-1; 12 nucleotides align to TRBD1. Germline CDR1 is SGDLS and CDR2 is YYNGEE. The CDR3 covers 16 residues. V was clipped by 6 bases and J by 10 bases; unmatched bases: 14. CDR3 residues: CASKYLPGQGAGEQFF. The CDR3 coding sequence is TGTGCCAGCAAGTATCTTCCGGGACAGGGGGCTGGGGAGCAGTTCTTC. Based on the CDR3 plus reference TRBV9 and TRBJ2-1, the full variable domain is DSGVTQTPKHLITATGQRVTLRCSPRSGDLSVYWYQQSLDQGLQFLIQYYNGEERAKGNILERFSAQQFPDLHSELNLSSLELGDSALYFCASKYLPGQGAGEQFFGPGTRLTVL.

The chain is built from TRBV11-3 and TRBJ1-2, with a tentative D call TRBD1 (5 bases). Between the trimmed V and J ends, which lost 3 bases and 3 bases, there was a span of 17 bases. The CDR3 is 16 residues long. Per the germline V gene, CDR1 is SGHNT and CDR2 is YENEEA. The CDR3 DNA follows: TGTGCCAGCAGCTTGGCCGCGGAGGGGTTGTACTATGGCTACACCTTC. As protein: CASSLAAEGLYYGYTF.